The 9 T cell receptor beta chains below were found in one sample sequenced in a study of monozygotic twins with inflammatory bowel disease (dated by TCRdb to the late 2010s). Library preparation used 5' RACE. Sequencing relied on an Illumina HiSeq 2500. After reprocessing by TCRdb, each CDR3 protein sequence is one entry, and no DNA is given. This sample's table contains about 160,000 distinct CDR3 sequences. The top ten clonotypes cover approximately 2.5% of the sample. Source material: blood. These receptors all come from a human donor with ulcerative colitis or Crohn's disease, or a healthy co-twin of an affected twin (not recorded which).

This CDR3 reads CSAGLAGYEQYF. V is TRBV29-1 and J is TRBJ2-7; TCRdb outputs TRBD2, but without DNA this stays unchecked. The CDR3 runs to 12 residues. Germline CDR1 is SQVTM and CDR2 is ANQGSEA.

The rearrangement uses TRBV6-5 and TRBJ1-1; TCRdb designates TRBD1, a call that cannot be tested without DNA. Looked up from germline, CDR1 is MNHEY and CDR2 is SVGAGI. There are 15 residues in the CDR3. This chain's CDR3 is CASSYAAGFGTEAFF.

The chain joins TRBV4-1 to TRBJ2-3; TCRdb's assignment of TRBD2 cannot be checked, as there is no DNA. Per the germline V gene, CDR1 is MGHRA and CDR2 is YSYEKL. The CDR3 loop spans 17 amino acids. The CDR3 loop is CASSLSPGPLSTDTQYF.

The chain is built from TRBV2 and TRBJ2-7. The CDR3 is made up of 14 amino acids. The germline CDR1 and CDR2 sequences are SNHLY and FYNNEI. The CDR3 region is CASMLDRASYEQYF.

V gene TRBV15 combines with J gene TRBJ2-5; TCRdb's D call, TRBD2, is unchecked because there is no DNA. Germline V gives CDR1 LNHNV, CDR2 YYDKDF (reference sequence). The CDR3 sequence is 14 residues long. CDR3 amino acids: CATSRGEGWETQYF. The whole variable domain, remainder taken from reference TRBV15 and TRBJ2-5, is DAMVIQNPRYQVTQFGKPVTLSCSQTLNHNVMYWYQQKSSQAPKLLFHYYDKDFNNEADTPDNFQSRRPNTSFCFLDIRSPGLGDTAMYLCATSRGEGWETQYFGPGTRLLVL.

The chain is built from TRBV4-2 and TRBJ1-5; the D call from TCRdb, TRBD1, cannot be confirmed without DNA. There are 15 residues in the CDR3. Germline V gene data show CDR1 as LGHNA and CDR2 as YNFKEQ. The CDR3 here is CASSQDLSGGQPQHF.

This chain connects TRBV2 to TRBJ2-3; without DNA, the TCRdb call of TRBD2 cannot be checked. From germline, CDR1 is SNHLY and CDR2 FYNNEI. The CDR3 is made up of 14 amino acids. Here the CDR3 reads CASIPGLAGLTQYF.

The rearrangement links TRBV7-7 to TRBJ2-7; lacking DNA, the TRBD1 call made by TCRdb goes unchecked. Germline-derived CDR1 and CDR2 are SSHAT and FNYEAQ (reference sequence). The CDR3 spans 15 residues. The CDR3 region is CASSRDRGPSYEQYF. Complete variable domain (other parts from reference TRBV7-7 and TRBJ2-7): GAGVSQSPRYKVTKRGQDVTLRCDPISSHATLYWYQQALGQGPEFLTYFNYEAQPDKSGLPSDRFSAERPEGSISTLTIQRTEQRDSAMYRCASSRDRGPSYEQYFGPGTRLTVT.

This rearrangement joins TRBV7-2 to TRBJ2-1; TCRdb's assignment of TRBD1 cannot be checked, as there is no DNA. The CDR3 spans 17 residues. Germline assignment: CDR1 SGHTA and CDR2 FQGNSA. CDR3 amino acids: CASSPGTGGVAYNEQFF.